The rows below give T cell receptor beta chains drawn from one sample of a study of identical twins. TCRdb fed the 5' RACE reads into MiXCR, producing one record per CDR3 protein. The sample records roughly 750,000 distinct CDR3 sequences, roughly 20% being singletons. This same sample was also part of a study on T cells expressing NK-cell markers.

Material for sequencing was PBMCs. All receptors derive from a woman aged 18-30 years in good health. The CDR3 runs from the conserved cysteine through the conserved F or W. The D gene is left open where the match is weak. Where a row states a size, it is once, few, many or the class of an expanded clone; other rows omit it.

J gene: TRBJ2-1; clone size: many; V gene: TRBV5-1; D gene: TRBD2; CDR3 DNA: TGCGCCAGCGAAGCTAGCGGGGGGTACAATGAGCAGTTCTTC; CDR3 protein: CASEASGGYNEQFF
J gene: TRBJ2-1; clone size: -; V gene: TRBV7-9; D gene: TRBD2; CDR3 DNA: TGTGCCAGCAGCTTAGGGACTAGCATCCATGAGCAGTTCTTC; CDR3 protein: CASSLGTSIHEQFF
J gene: TRBJ1-2; clone size: -; V gene: TRBV13; D gene: TRBD1; CDR3 DNA: TGTGCCAGCAGCCCCGAGGGACAGGGTTGGGGCTACACCTTC; CDR3 protein: CASSPEGQGWGYTF
J gene: TRBJ1-3; clone size: -; V gene: TRBV7-6; D gene: -; CDR3 DNA: TGTGCCAGCAGCTTAGAAGTAACTAACAGCCCAAACTCTGGAAACACCATATATTTT; CDR3 protein: CASSLEVTNSPNSGNTIYF
J gene: TRBJ2-7; clone size: -; V gene: TRBV12-3/TRBV12-4; D gene: -; CDR3 DNA: TGTGCCAGCAGGGCCTCCCGGGACGGACTATACGAGCAGTACTTC; CDR3 protein: CASRASRDGLYEQYF
J gene: TRBJ2-1; clone size: -; V gene: TRBV4-2; D gene: -; CDR3 DNA: TGTGCCAGCAGCCACCAGGGGGGCGGGAGCTCCTACAATGAGCAGTTCTTC; CDR3 protein: CASSHQGGGSSYNEQFF
J gene: TRBJ2-5; clone size: once; V gene: TRBV19; D gene: -; CDR3 DNA: TGTGCCAGTAGTATAGGTGGGGGACAAGAGACCCAGTACTTC; CDR3 protein: CASSIGGGQETQYF
J gene: TRBJ2-2; clone size: -; V gene: TRBV5-5; D gene: -; CDR3 DNA: TGTGCCAGCAGCTTGGAAGGCCAGGACACCGGGGAGCTGTTTTTT; CDR3 protein: CASSLEGQDTGELFF
J gene: TRBJ1-1; clone size: -; V gene: TRBV5-1; D gene: -; CDR3 DNA: TGCGCCAGCAGCTTGGTCGGGAATCGGGGCACTGAAGCTTTCTTT; CDR3 protein: CASSLVGNRGTEAFF
J gene: TRBJ2-1; clone size: -; V gene: TRBV12-3/TRBV12-4; D gene: TRBD2; CDR3 DNA: TGTGCCAGCTCAAACGGCGGGGGGGCCGATGAGCAGTTCTTC; CDR3 protein: CASSNGGGADEQFF
J gene: TRBJ2-2; clone size: -; V gene: TRBV10-1; D gene: -; CDR3 DNA: TGCGCCAGCAGTGAGGGGTTTCACGGGACCGGGGAGCTGTTTTTT; CDR3 protein: CASSEGFHGTGELFF
J gene: TRBJ1-2; clone size: -; V gene: TRBV7-3; D gene: -; CDR3 DNA: TGTGCCAGCAGCTTGTATACAGGCTACACCTTC; CDR3 protein: CASSLYTGYTF
J gene: TRBJ2-1; clone size: many; V gene: TRBV2; D gene: TRBD2; CDR3 DNA: TGTGCCAGCCTTTCGGGGACTAGCCGAGCGAATGAGCAGTTCTTC; CDR3 protein: CASLSGTSRANEQFF
J gene: TRBJ2-3; clone size: few; V gene: TRBV7-2; D gene: -; CDR3 DNA: TGTGCCAGCAGCTTAGGATGGGCTAGCACAGATACGCAGTATTTT; CDR3 protein: CASSLGWASTDTQYF
J gene: TRBJ1-4; clone size: -; V gene: TRBV9; D gene: -; CDR3 DNA: TGTGCCAGCAGCCCCACTAGGGGGGGGGAAACTAATGAAAAACTGTTTTTT; CDR3 protein: CASSPTRGGETNEKLFF
J gene: TRBJ2-3; clone size: -; V gene: TRBV6-1; D gene: -; CDR3 DNA: TGTGCCAGTCCCCCCGGGTTGACAGATACGCAGTATTTT; CDR3 protein: CASPPGLTDTQYF
J gene: TRBJ2-1; clone size: few; V gene: TRBV6-6; D gene: -; CDR3 DNA: TGTGCCAGCACCCACAGCTTCAATGAGCAGTTCTTC; CDR3 protein: CASTHSFNEQFF
J gene: TRBJ1-1; clone size: -; V gene: TRBV7-6; D gene: TRBD1; CDR3 DNA: TGTGCCAGCAGCCTCACGGGGGGGACAGCAGAAGCTTTCTTT; CDR3 protein: CASSLTGGTAEAFF
J gene: TRBJ2-1; clone size: -; V gene: TRBV4-3; D gene: TRBD2; CDR3 DNA: TGCGCCAGCAGCCAAGAGACTAGCGGGAGGGCCCGTGAGCAGTTCTTC; CDR3 protein: CASSQETSGRAREQFF
J gene: TRBJ2-7; clone size: -; V gene: TRBV7-3; D gene: -; CDR3 DNA: TGTGCCAGCAGTCCCACCAGGAACTCCTACGAGCAGTACTTC; CDR3 protein: CASSPTRNSYEQYF
J gene: TRBJ2-5; clone size: many; V gene: TRBV10-3; D gene: -; CDR3 DNA: TGTGCCATCAGTGGAGAGGGAGGAGAGACCCAGTACTTC; CDR3 protein: CAISGEGGETQYF
J gene: TRBJ1-4; clone size: few; V gene: TRBV6-1; D gene: -; CDR3 DNA: TGTGCCAGCAGCTCCCGCGGGGGTAATGAAAAACTGTTTTTT; CDR3 protein: CASSSRGGNEKLFF
J gene: TRBJ2-1; clone size: few; V gene: TRBV4-3; D gene: -; CDR3 DNA: TGCGCCAGCAGCCAACGCGTGGGAGATCCTCAGTTCTTC; CDR3 protein: CASSQRVGDPQFF
J gene: TRBJ2-1; clone size: -; V gene: TRBV29-1; D gene: -; CDR3 DNA: TGCAGCGCCCGGGGGGCCCGCTCCTACAATGAGCAGTTCTTC; CDR3 protein: CSARGARSYNEQFF
J gene: TRBJ2-1; clone size: few; V gene: TRBV12-3/TRBV12-4; D gene: -; CDR3 DNA: TGTGCCAGCAGCCACCGGGGCGGGAATGAGCAGTTCTTC; CDR3 protein: CASSHRGGNEQFF
J gene: TRBJ2-1; clone size: few; V gene: TRBV24-1; D gene: TRBD2; CDR3 DNA: TGTGCCACCAGTGAAGGGCTAGCGGGTACCTACAATGAGCAGTTCTTC; CDR3 protein: CATSEGLAGTYNEQFF
J gene: TRBJ2-1; clone size: -; V gene: TRBV4-3; D gene: -; CDR3 DNA: TGCGCCAGCAGCCGCCTAGATATATCGGGACGCTTAAGCTCCTACAATGAGCAGTTCTTT; CDR3 protein: CASSRLDISGRLSSYNEQFF
J gene: TRBJ1-2; clone size: -; V gene: TRBV6-2/TRBV6-3; D gene: -; CDR3 DNA: TGTGCCAGCAGTTACAGAAGCTATGGCTACACCTTC; CDR3 protein: CASSYRSYGYTF
J gene: TRBJ2-5; clone size: -; V gene: TRBV7-2; D gene: TRBD1; CDR3 DNA: TGTGCCAGCAGCTTTCCGGACAGGGTTGAGACCCAGTACTTC; CDR3 protein: CASSFPDRVETQYF